This is a list of T cell receptor beta chains from one sample in a study of human thymus T cells. Method: immunoSEQ multiplex PCR; TCRdb's copy keeps in-frame clones and lacks some. The sample yields about 78,000 clones, nearly 98% seen once. Sequenced material: thymus tissue. The receptor source for this set is a boy under two years old with a congenital heart defect but otherwise immunologically healthy. Each CDR3 is given with its conserved first and last residue. Fields, in order: V gene, J gene, clone size, D gene, CDR3 DNA, CDR3 protein. The D gene is left open where the match is weak. Clone size is stated in some rows and not others, as once, few, many or a class when expanded.

V gene: TRBV28
J gene: TRBJ1-2
clone size: .
D gene: .
CDR3 DNA: TGTGCCAGCAGCCTCCCGGGGGCTGAATCCTATGGCTACACCTTC
CDR3 protein: CASSLPGAESYGYTF

V gene: TRBV29-1
J gene: TRBJ1-2
clone size: .
D gene: .
CDR3 DNA: TGCAGCGTTGAAGATTCTCGGCCCCATGGGGGCTACACCTTC
CDR3 protein: CSVEDSRPHGGYTF

V gene: TRBV2
J gene: TRBJ2-5
clone size: .
D gene: .
CDR3 DNA: TGTGCCAGCAGTAGATATAGGCAGGGGGAGACCCAGTACTTC
CDR3 protein: CASSRYRQGETQYF

V gene: TRBV6-5
J gene: TRBJ2-7
clone size: .
D gene: .
CDR3 DNA: TGTGCCAGCAGTTACGTTGGTCCGACCTACGAGCAGTACTTC
CDR3 protein: CASSYVGPTYEQYF

V gene: TRBV25-1
J gene: TRBJ2-1
clone size: once
D gene: .
CDR3 DNA: TGTGCCAGCAGTGAAAAAGCGGGCCCCTACAATGAGCAGTTCTTC
CDR3 protein: CASSEKAGPYNEQFF

V gene: TRBV5-6
J gene: TRBJ1-2
clone size: .
D gene: .
CDR3 DNA: TGTGCCAGCAGCTTAGTAGGGGTTAACTATGGCTACACCTTC
CDR3 protein: CASSLVGVNYGYTF

V gene: TRBV5-6
J gene: TRBJ2-7
clone size: .
D gene: .
CDR3 DNA: TGTGCCAGCAGGATCGGACCCCCCCAGTCGCACTACGAGCAGTACTTC
CDR3 protein: CASRIGPPQSHYEQYF

V gene: TRBV7-9
J gene: TRBJ2-1
clone size: .
D gene: .
CDR3 DNA: TGTGCCAGCAGCTTTCTCGGCCCCTACGGTGGGAGCTCCTACAATGAGCAGTTCTTC
CDR3 protein: CASSFLGPYGGSSYNEQFF

V gene: TRBV12-5
J gene: TRBJ2-2
clone size: .
D gene: TRBD1
CDR3 DNA: TGTGCTAGTGGTTTGGCCCCACAGGGGGCCGGGGAGACCGGGGAGCTGTTTTTT
CDR3 protein: CASGLAPQGAGETGELFF

V gene: TRBV11-3
J gene: TRBJ2-7
clone size: .
D gene: .
CDR3 DNA: TGTGCCAGCAGCCCGGACGTGGCTAGGGGGACCTACGAGCAGTACTTC
CDR3 protein: CASSPDVARGTYEQYF

V gene: TRBV11-2
J gene: TRBJ2-3
clone size: .
D gene: TRBD1
CDR3 DNA: TGTGCCAGCAGCTTACGGGACAGGGGCCGGACAGATACGCAGTATTTT
CDR3 protein: CASSLRDRGRTDTQYF

V gene: TRBV15
J gene: TRBJ2-5
clone size: .
D gene: .
CDR3 DNA: TGTGCCACCAGCGTGGACCGGTACCAAGAGACCCAGTACTTC
CDR3 protein: CATSVDRYQETQYF

V gene: TRBV28
J gene: TRBJ2-3
clone size: .
D gene: TRBD2
CDR3 DNA: TGTGCCAGCAGTTTATATTTAGGGACTAGCGGTAGCACAGATACGCAGTATTTT
CDR3 protein: CASSLYLGTSGSTDTQYF

V gene: TRBV30
J gene: TRBJ1-1
clone size: once
D gene: .
CDR3 DNA: TGTGCCTGGAGTGTACGAGGGGGGAACACTGAAGCTTTCTTT
CDR3 protein: CAWSVRGGNTEAFF

V gene: TRBV27
J gene: TRBJ2-1
clone size: .
D gene: TRBD2
CDR3 DNA: TGTGCCAGCAGTACTAGCGGCCACTCCTACAATGAGCAGTTCTTC
CDR3 protein: CASSTSGHSYNEQFF

V gene: TRBV7-2
J gene: TRBJ2-3
clone size: .
D gene: .
CDR3 DNA: TGTGCCAGCAGCTTAGGCAGCACAGATACGCAGTATTTT
CDR3 protein: CASSLGSTDTQYF

V gene: TRBV27
J gene: TRBJ1-6
clone size: .
D gene: .
CDR3 DNA: TGTGCCAGCAGTTTACACTATAATTCACCCCTCCACTTT
CDR3 protein: CASSLHYNSPLHF

V gene: TRBV7-2
J gene: TRBJ2-1
clone size: .
D gene: .
CDR3 DNA: TGTGCCAGCAGCTCCGAGGGTGATGAGCAGTTCTTC
CDR3 protein: CASSSEGDEQFF

V gene: TRBV2
J gene: TRBJ2-1
clone size: .
D gene: .
CDR3 DNA: TGTGCCAGCAGTGGTACAGTTTACAATGAGCAGTTCTTC
CDR3 protein: CASSGTVYNEQFF

V gene: TRBV10-2
J gene: TRBJ1-5
clone size: .
D gene: .
CDR3 DNA: TGCGCCAGCAGTGAGTCCGAGGATAGCAATCAGCCCCAGCATTTT
CDR3 protein: CASSESEDSNQPQHF

V gene: TRBV5-6
J gene: TRBJ2-7
clone size: .
D gene: .
CDR3 DNA: TGTGCCAGCAGCTTACCAAGCGGGTGCTACGAGCAGTACTTC
CDR3 protein: CASSLPSGCYEQYF

V gene: TRBV6-6
J gene: TRBJ1-3
clone size: .
D gene: .
CDR3 DNA: TGTGCCATGAGGCCGGGCACTGGAAACACCATATATTTT
CDR3 protein: CAMRPGTGNTIYF

V gene: TRBV2
J gene: TRBJ2-3
clone size: .
D gene: TRBD2
CDR3 DNA: TGTGCCAGCAGTAATAGCGGGGGCGCCGGTCGGCGAGATACGCAGTATTTT
CDR3 protein: CASSNSGGAGRRDTQYF

V gene: TRBV7-2
J gene: TRBJ2-7
clone size: .
D gene: TRBD2
CDR3 DNA: TGTGCCAGCAGCAGACGCGGGACTAGCGGGGGAAGTAGCTACGAGCAGTACTTC
CDR3 protein: CASSRRGTSGGSSYEQYF

V gene: TRBV21-1
J gene: TRBJ2-7
clone size: .
D gene: .
CDR3 DNA: TGTGCCAGCAGCTCCTCGGACAGGGGTAGCTACGAGCAGTACTTC
CDR3 protein: CASSSSDRGSYEQYF